The clone carrying this T cell receptor beta chain was seen a handful of times. Its antigen is unknown. Only in-frame clones appear in the TCRdb table, and some are missing; sequencing was by immunoSEQ multiplex PCR. The table lists some 2,000,000 clones, 90% to 97% of them singletons. This sample is part of a study of shared clonotypes between healthy human individuals. Study-level results: A small donor pool kept down the genetic and exposure-history diversity that was represented.

This TCR was sampled from a man younger than 35 in good health. Material for sequencing was naive CD4+ T cells sorted from blood. As for subset: CD45RA+ positively selected.

CDR3 in DNA: TGTGCCAGCAGCCCGGGACTAACGAGGAACACCGGGGAGCTGTTTTTT. Its protein product is CASSPGLTRNTGELFF. The genes are TRBV14 and TRBJ2-2, with 7 bases identical to TRBD2. Germline V CDR1 and CDR2: SGHDN, FVKESK. The CDR3 covers 16 residues. With V trimmed by 4 bases and J by 1 base, 6 bases remained unmatched.